Listed here are 27 T cell receptor beta chains from one sample, sequenced in a study of regulatory T cells in long-lasting Graves disease. Sequencing libraries for TCR beta were prepared with iRepertoire HTBI primers and Arm-PCR of CDR3 regions. Using its own MiXCR run on the multiplex PCR reads, TCRdb lists one record per CDR3 protein. The table includes a few hundred thousand distinct CDR3 sequences, approximately 25% detected once. Time point specified: persistent/refractory GD, antithyroid drugs over 5 years with positive TRAb. The TCR library was made from RNA that had been extracted from PBMCs in TRIzol. The sample here was peripheral blood mononuclear cells (PBMCs), taken when the disease was refractory, from a patient treated with antithyroid drugs. The receptors come from a woman aged 40 to 50 with Graves disease.

This clonotype was detected many times. J is TRBJ1-1 and V is TRBV28; TRBD1 matches 11 bases. The CDR3 runs to 15 residues. V was clipped by 6 bases and J by 8 bases; unmatched bases: 11. Germline lookup yields CDR1 MDHEN and CDR2 SYDVKM. Here the CDR3 DNA reads TGTGCCAGCAGCTTCCCGGGACAGGGGGTGGTAGAAGCTTTCTTT. This codes for CASSFPGQGVVEAFF.

Many counts were recorded for this clonotype. V is TRBV27 and J is TRBJ1-1; D gene unclear. The germline gives CDR1 MNHEY, CDR2 SMNVEV (reference sequence). CDR3 length equals 12 residues. Trimming pared 3 bases from V and 5 bases from J, leaving 7 bases between. CDR3 bases: TGTGCCAGCAGTTTTGCTTGGACTGAAGCTTTCTTT. This translates into CASSFAWTEAFF.

This clonotype was recorded many times. In nucleotides, the CDR3 is TGTGCCAGCAGTTACGACAGGCGGATGTGGGAGACCCAGTACTTC. As protein: CASSYDRRMWETQYF. The rearrangement links TRBV6-5 to TRBJ2-5; TRBD1 is a possible D gene (6 bases). V gave up 2 bases and J gave up 5 bases, with 15 bases separating them. CDR1 is MNHEY, CDR2 SVGAGI, per germline. CDR3 length: 15 residues.

The chain carries TRBV7-9 and TRBJ1-5; D call uncertain. Trimming took 3 bases from V and 3 from J, leaving 18 bases between them. CDR1 and CDR2 from the germline V gene are SEHNR and FQNEAQ (reference sequence). CDR3 length equals 17 residues. The CDR3 protein is CASSFLRLGYANQPQHF. The CDR3 coding sequence is TGTGCCAGCAGCTTCCTTCGTCTGGGCTACGCCAATCAGCCCCAGCATTTT.

In its sample, this clonotype was seen many times. The chain combines TRBV28 with TRBJ2-7, with TRBD1 as a possible D gene (5 bases). The CDR3 covers 15 residues. Germline CDR1 MDHEN, CDR2 SYDVKM. V dropped 6 bases and J dropped 4 bases, with 19 bases sitting between them. The CDR3 region is CASSIPQGLSYEQYF. CDR3 bases: TGTGCCAGCAGCATCCCCCAGGGTTTATCGTACGAGCAGTACTTC. Supplemented by reference TRBV28 and TRBJ2-7, the full variable domain reads DVKVTQSSRYLVKRTGEKVFLECVQDMDHENMFWYRQDPGLGLRLIYFSYDVKMKEKGDIPEGYSVSREKKERFSLILESASTNQTSMYLCASSIPQGLSYEQYFGPGTRLTVT.

On this clonotype: A much larger clonotype is one base distant, so this may be a read error. The genes are TRBV2 and TRBJ2-7; possible D gene TRBD2, 5 bases. The V end lost 7 bases, the J end lost 3 bases, and 16 bases lay between the germline ends. In germline, CDR1 is SNHLY, CDR2 FYNNEI. The CDR3 loop spans 14 amino acids. The CDR3 region has the DNA TGTGCCAGCATGAGCAGGAGGCCACTCTACGAGCAGTACTTC. This translates into CASMSRRPLYEQYF.

This clonotype was observed many times. This rearrangement joins TRBV28 to TRBJ1-2; D is undetermined. Trimming pared 3 bases from V and 3 bases from J, leaving 5 bases between. CDR3 length: 12 amino acids. Germline CDR1 MDHEN, CDR2 SYDVKM. The chain's CDR3 is CASSFSDYGYTF. DNA of the CDR3: TGTGCCAGCAGTTTTAGTGACTATGGCTACACCTTC.

The chain carries TRBV6-2 or TRBV6-3 and TRBJ2-4; no reliable D call. The CDR3 is made up of 15 amino acids. Germline V gene lookup returns CDR1 MNHEY and CDR2 SVGEGT. V was trimmed by 7 bases and J by 0 bases, leaving 13 bases between them. The CDR3 region has the DNA TGTGCCAGCATAGCACAGCCTCTAGCCAAAAACATTCAGTACTTC. Its translation is CASIAQPLAKNIQYF.

Many counts were recorded for this clonotype. The genes are TRBV2 and TRBJ2-5; tentatively, D is TRBD1 or TRBD2 (5 bases each). The CDR3 totals 16 residues. Germline values: CDR1 SNHLY, CDR2 FYNNEI. Deletions cut 6 bases from V and 5 bases from J, with 22 bases between. For the CDR3, the DNA is TGTGCCAGCAGCCTCCGGGACCTCGCAGCATTCGAGACCCAGTACTTC. Amino acids: CASSLRDLAAFETQYF.

This sequence joins TRBV28 and TRBJ2-1; TRBD1 matches 7 bases. The germline V gene encodes CDR1 MDHEN and CDR2 SYDVKM. The V and J ends lost 5 bases and 5 bases, in that order; junction bases with no gene match: 6. The CDR3 consists of 14 residues. CDR3 nucleotides: TGTGCCAGCAGTCCCCTCGGACAGGACAATGAGCAGTTCTTC. Residues: CASSPLGQDNEQFF.

This clonotype appeared many times. The chain employs TRBV11-2 and TRBJ1-6; weak D call: TRBD1 (5 bases). CDR3 size: 14 residues. V lost 3 bases and J 9 bases, leaving 12 bases between the germline ends. Germline CDR1 SGHAT, CDR2 FQNNGV. The CDR3 is CASSLAGLSSPLHF. CDR3 DNA sequence: TGTGCCAGCAGCTTGGCAGGGTTAAGTTCACCCCTCCACTTT.

This clonotype was counted ten times or more. The chain is built from TRBV11-2 and TRBJ2-4; D perhaps matches TRBD2 (5 bases). The V gene lost 1 base and the J gene lost 7 bases, with 11 bases spanning the gap. CDR1 and CDR2 from the germline V gene are SGHAT and FQNNGV. The CDR3 has 14 residues. The DNA for the CDR3 is TGTGCCAGCAGCTTAGGACACGGGATGAACATTCAGTACTTC. It specifies CASSLGHGMNIQYF.

This clonotype was observed at least ten times. This chain connects TRBV28 to TRBJ1-1, with D unresolved. Germline CDR1 reads MDHEN; CDR2 reads SYDVKM. The ends were cut back, 1 base at V and 11 bases at J, with 11 bases in the middle. CDR3 length equals 12 residues. CDR3 DNA sequence: TGTGCCAGCAGTTTATCCCGTAAGGAGGCTTTCTTT. This translates into CASSLSRKEAFF.

V usage is TRBV6-2 or TRBV6-3 and J usage is TRBJ2-2; 10 bases are a match to TRBD2. This CDR3 comprises 17 residues. Germline CDR1 reads MNHEY; CDR2 reads SVGEGT. Trimming at V came to 2 bases and at J to 3 bases, leaving 6 bases not matched to a gene. The CDR3 region is CASSYPTGLADTGELFF. CDR3 coding DNA: TGTGCCAGCAGTTACCCAACCGGACTAGCGGACACCGGGGAGCTGTTTTTT.

This clonotype was counted at least ten times. The chain couples TRBV20-1 to TRBJ2-5; the D is unclear. V was cut by 7 bases and J by 5 bases, with 20 bases left in between. This CDR3 is 14 amino acids long. Per the germline V gene, CDR1 is DFQATT and CDR2 is SNEGSKA (reference sequence). CDR3 DNA sequence: TGCAGTGTCCCCGCAGGCGCGTTGGGGGAGACCCAGTACTTC. This codes for CSVPAGALGETQYF.

This clonotype has more than one count but fewer than ten. V usage is TRBV20-1 and J usage is TRBJ1-5, with no clear D. Germline V gene lookup returns CDR1 DFQATT and CDR2 SNEGSKA (reference sequence). The CDR3 has 15 residues. V lost 2 bases and J lost 2, with 13 bases in between. In DNA form, the CDR3 reads TGCAGTGCTAGAAGTTATGGGAGGGGCAATCAGCCCCAGCATTTT. Protein sequence: CSARSYGRGNQPQHF.

At least ten counts were recorded for this clonotype. The chain employs TRBV12-3 or TRBV12-4 and TRBJ1-1; 10 bases map to TRBD1. J gave up 1 base and V 4 bases, and 6 bases lay outside the gene matches. The CDR3 spans 16 residues. CDR3 amino acids: CASSWGQGKRNTEAFF. CDR3 nucleotide sequence: TGTGCCAGCAGTTGGGGACAGGGGAAGAGGAACACTGAAGCTTTCTTT.

The CDR3 coding sequence is TGTGCCATCAGTGAAGGGGGGGGACTAGCGGGAGGAGAGACCCAGTACTTC. Translated: CAISEGGGLAGGETQYF. This sequence joins TRBV10-3 and TRBJ2-5; 15 bases fit TRBD2. The germline gives CDR1 ENHRY, CDR2 SYGVKD. V was clipped by 3 bases and J by 4 bases; unmatched bases: 6. The CDR3 extends over 17 amino acids.

The chain carries TRBV7-9 and TRBJ1-4; D might be TRBD1 (5 bases). The V gene lost 5 bases and the J gene lost 7 bases, with 14 bases spanning the gap. From germline, CDR1 is SEHNR and CDR2 FQNEAQ (reference sequence). The CDR3 extends over 14 amino acids. CDR3 protein: CASSITGRLEKLFF. The CDR3 DNA sequence: TGTGCCAGCAGCATCACGGGACGGCTTGAAAAACTGTTTTTT.

This chain links TRBV29-1 with TRBJ2-3, with TRBD2 identical over 12 bases. The J segment lost 3 bases and the V segment lost 2 bases, leaving 9 bases of the junction unmatched. CDR1 SQVTM and CDR2 ANQGSEA come from the germline V gene. CDR3 size: 17 residues. In nucleotides, the CDR3 is TGCAGCGTTGAAAAATTCCTCACTAGCGGGAGGACAGATACGCAGTATTTT. Protein: CSVEKFLTSGRTDTQYF.

The V and J genes are TRBV15 and TRBJ1-2; TRBD1 aligns across 7 bases. Germline assignment: CDR1 LNHNV and CDR2 YYDKDF (reference sequence). Losses at the gene ends were 1 base for V and 7 bases for J; bases not matched to a gene: 6. The CDR3 sequence is 14 residues long. CDR3 nucleotides: TGTGCCACCAGCAGAGTCCGGGACAGTCGTGGCTACACCTTC. Amino acids: CATSRVRDSRGYTF.

This clonotype was counted ten times or more. The V call is TRBV10-1, the J call TRBJ2-2; no clear D gene. Germline lookup yields CDR1 WNHNN and CDR2 SYGVQD (reference sequence). The CDR3 covers 16 residues. V lost 0 bases and J 0 bases, leaving 8 bases between the germline ends. The CDR3 sequence: CASSESASSNTGELFF. CDR3 in DNA: TGCGCCAGCAGTGAGTCGGCCAGCTCGAACACCGGGGAGCTGTTTTTT.

The chain couples TRBV6-2 or TRBV6-3 to TRBJ1-5, with D possibly TRBD1 on 5 matching bases. The CDR3 is made up of 17 amino acids. V gave up 2 bases and J gave up 4 bases, with 18 bases separating them. CDR1 is MNHEY, CDR2 SVGEGT, per germline. CDR3 in amino acids: CASSYPPRGWGNQPQHF. The CDR3 DNA is TGTGCCAGCAGTTACCCCCCCCGGGGTTGGGGGAATCAGCCCCAGCATTTT.

The rearrangement links TRBV6-1 to TRBJ1-3; D perhaps matches TRBD1 (5 bases). Trimming cost V 7 bases and J 8 bases, with 18 bases left between them. Germline-derived CDR1 and CDR2 are MNHNS and SASEGT. The CDR3 runs to 14 residues. The CDR3 DNA is TGTGCCAGCACCCCAGGGACGGCCCTAGACACCATATATTTT. This gives the protein CASTPGTALDTIYF.

Many counts were recorded for this clonotype. The rearrangement uses TRBV27 and TRBJ2-5; D gene unclear. The V gene's germline CDR1 is MNHEY and CDR2 SMNVEV (reference sequence). V shed 2 bases and J shed 2 bases, with 6 bases lying between them. The CDR3 sequence is 13 residues long. CDR3 in amino acids: CASSLNRQETQYF. CDR3 nucleotide sequence: TGTGCCAGCAGTTTAAACAGACAAGAGACCCAGTACTTC.

V gene TRBV7-3 combines with J gene TRBJ1-1; D is ambiguous. V lost 5 bases and J 4 bases, leaving 14 bases between the germline ends. The germline gives CDR1 SGHTA, CDR2 FQGTGA. CDR3 size: 14 residues. The CDR3: CASSPGPQGTEAFF. The DNA for the CDR3 is TGTGCCAGCAGCCCCGGACCCCAAGGCACTGAAGCTTTCTTT.

This clonotype was counted many times. The chain links TRBV2 to TRBJ2-2, with 9 bases that match TRBD2. V shed 6 bases and J 6 bases; nucleotides not matched to a gene: 14. CDR3 size: 17 residues. Germline CDR1 SNHLY, CDR2 FYNNEI. The CDR3 DNA follows: TGTGCCAGCAGCGACCCCTTCAGCGGGAGGACTCCCGGGGAGCTGTTTTTT. It yields the protein CASSDPFSGRTPGELFF.